These 32 T cell receptor beta chains share one sample of origin, sequenced in a study of cytomegalovirus exposure and HLA in healthy donors. Primers included in the PCR were 60 Vbeta and 13 Jbeta primers. Produced via immunoSEQ multiplex PCR; TCRdb's table is partial and in-frame only. Of approximately 150,000 clones detected, 80% to 90% appear once; the ten largest clones hold approximately 7%. The sequenced sample consisted of PBMCs. These receptors originate from a woman aged 30 to 39 in good health and CMV-seropositive.

The CDR3 DNA sequence: TGTGCCAGCAGCGCAGTCAGGGAAAGTGATGAAAAACTGTTTTTT. Translated, it gives CASSAVRESDEKLFF. The chain carries TRBV9 and TRBJ1-4; a weak D match, TRBD1 (5 bases). Germline V gene data show CDR1 as SGDLS and CDR2 as YYNGEE. CDR3 length equals 15 residues. Trimming stripped 3 bases from V and 6 bases from J, with 15 bases between.

This rearrangement joins TRBV30 to TRBJ1-3; no clear D. Germline CDR1 reads GTSNPN; CDR2 reads SVGIG (reference sequence). The CDR3 has 13 amino acids. V was shortened by 4 bases and J by 10 bases, with 17 bases between the two germline ends. The CDR3 DNA follows: TGTGCCTGGAAACAAGACACGTACCAGACCATATATTTT. It encodes CAWKQDTYQTIYF.

The chain carries TRBV7-3 and TRBJ2-7; TRBD1 matches 8 bases. Losses at the gene ends were 3 bases for V and 3 bases for J; bases not matched to a gene: 7. Germline CDR1 is SGHTA and CDR2 is FQGTGA. The CDR3 is 15 amino acids. DNA for the CDR3: TGTGCCAGCAGCTTCTCCGGGACAGGACTCTACGAGCAGTACTTC. Encoded protein: CASSFSGTGLYEQYF.

This clone was seen only a few times. The rearrangement uses TRBV5-4 and TRBJ1-5; possibly TRBD1 for D (6 bases). The length of the CDR3 is 15 residues. V lost 5 bases to trimming and J lost 3 bases, with 15 bases between them. The germline V gene encodes CDR1 SGHNT and CDR2 YYREEE (reference sequence). The CDR3, as DNA: TGTGCCAGCAGTAGAACAGGGCCTATCAATCAGCCCCAGCATTTT. Its translation is CASSRTGPINQPQHF.

The rearrangement joins TRBV13 to TRBJ1-1; unclear D gene. CDR1 is PRHDT, CDR2 FYEKMQ, per germline (reference sequence). The CDR3 extends over 13 amino acids. Trimming shortened V by 5 bases and J by 1 base, and 8 bases separated the two germline ends. DNA for the CDR3: TGTGCCAGCAGCGTGTTCCAGAACACTGAAGCTTTCTTT. Translation gives CASSVFQNTEAFF. Using reference TRBV13 and TRBJ1-1 for the parts outside the CDR3, the full variable domain is AAGVIQSPRHLIKEKRETATLKCYPIPRHDTVYWYQQGPGQDPQFLISFYEKMQSDKGSIPDRFSAQQFSDYHSELNMSSLELGDSALYFCASSVFQNTEAFFGQGTRLTVV.

About this clone itself: The junction and the germline gene differ at one end; a read error may be behind it. V usage is TRBV2 and J usage is TRBJ1-1, with D unclear. CDR3 length: 13 amino acids. The germline gives CDR1 SNHLY, CDR2 FYNNEI. This chain's CDR3 is CASSEEWNSEAFF. The DNA for the CDR3 is TGTGCCAGCAGTGAAGAATGGAACAGTGAAGCTTTCTTT.

The chain links TRBV19 to TRBJ1-5; 9 bases are a match to TRBD1. The length of the CDR3 is 14 residues. CDR1 is LNHDA, CDR2 SQIVND, per germline (reference sequence). This chain's CDR3 is CASMDRGSNQPQHF. CDR3 bases: TGTGCTTCGATGGACAGGGGAAGCAATCAGCCCCAGCATTTT.

V is TRBV19 and J is TRBJ2-1; TRBD1 is a possible D gene (5 bases). Germline V gene data show CDR1 as LNHDA and CDR2 as SQIVND (reference sequence). V dropped 5 bases and J dropped 2 bases, with 7 bases sitting between them. This CDR3 is 13 amino acids long. The CDR3 reads CASSPRAYNEQFF. The CDR3 DNA reads as TGTGCCAGTAGTCCCAGGGCCTACAATGAGCAGTTCTTC.

Written as DNA, the CDR3 is TGTGCCAGCAGCTTCGGTGGGAGTGAAAAACTGTTTTTT. Translation: CASSFGGSEKLFF. This chain connects TRBV7-6 to TRBJ1-4; D is undetermined. This CDR3 contains 13 residues. V gave up 3 bases and J gave up 7 bases, with 9 bases separating them. Germline CDR1 and CDR2: SGHVS and FNYEAQ.

V is TRBV5-6 and J is TRBJ2-1, with D unresolved. The germline CDR1 and CDR2 sequences are SGHDT and YYEEEE. The ends were cut back, 2 bases at V and 9 bases at J, with 6 bases in the middle. The CDR3 runs to 11 residues. The CDR3 DNA reads as TGTGCCAGCAGCTTTATTCGTGAGCAGTTCTTC. Protein: CASSFIREQFF.

The chain is built from TRBV5-1 and TRBJ1-2; 7 nucleotides align to TRBD1. The CDR3 has 14 residues. V lost 3 bases to trimming and J lost 4 bases; unmatched junction nucleotides: 6. Germline V lookup: CDR1 SGHRS, CDR2 YFSETQ. The CDR3 sequence is CASSSPGTAYGYTF. DNA for the CDR3: TGCGCCAGCAGCTCTCCAGGGACAGCCTATGGCTACACCTTC.

The chain has TRBV10-3 and TRBJ1-1, with 7 bases fitting TRBD1. Germline lookup yields CDR1 ENHRY and CDR2 SYGVKD. Trimming at V came to 6 bases and at J to 3 bases, leaving 4 bases not matched to a gene. The CDR3 is 13 residues long. The CDR3 sequence is CAIRNDRDTEAFF. DNA for the CDR3: TGTGCCATCAGAAATGACAGGGACACTGAAGCTTTCTTT.

The V gene is TRBV6-1, the J gene TRBJ1-5; 8 nucleotides agree with TRBD1. Germline CDR1 and CDR2: MNHNS and SASEGT. The V gene end was trimmed by 4 bases and the J gene end by 9 bases; junction bases not matched to a gene: 8. The CDR3 contains 14 residues. Written as DNA, the CDR3 is TGTGCCAGCAGTGTCTGGGACAGGTTAGGGCCCCAGCATTTT. Amino acid sequence: CASSVWDRLGPQHF.

The DNA for the CDR3 is TGTGCCAGTACTCCCCGGGACAGGGGGTTCATGAACACCGGGGAGCTGTTTTTT. Residues: CASTPRDRGFMNTGELFF. This sequence joins TRBV19 and TRBJ2-2; 11 nucleotides line up with TRBD1. The V gene end was trimmed by 7 bases and the J gene end by 1 base; junction bases not matched to a gene: 11. CDR3 length: 18 amino acids. Germline CDR1 and CDR2: LNHDA and SQIVND (reference sequence).

This sequence joins TRBV11-2 and TRBJ1-2; the D is unclear. This CDR3 has 13 amino acids. CDR1 and CDR2 from the germline V gene are SGHAT and FQNNGV. Trimming removed 0 bases from V and 1 base from J, with 3 bases in between. The CDR3 region has the DNA TGTGCCAGCAGCTTAGAGAGTAACTATGGCTACACCTTC. Protein sequence: CASSLESNYGYTF. The entire variable domain, with the rest obtained from reference TRBV11-2 and TRBJ1-2, is as follows: EAGVAQSPRYKIIEKRQSVAFWCNPISGHATLYWYQQILGQGPKLLIQFQNNGVVDDSQLPKDRFSAERLKGVDSTLKIQPAKLEDSAVYLCASSLESNYGYTFGSGTRLTVV.

The sample holds one count of this clone. The chain has TRBV4-1 and TRBJ1-2; 7 nucleotides agree with TRBD1. Trimming at V came to 5 bases and at J to 7 bases, leaving 10 bases not matched to a gene. This CDR3 is 14 amino acids long. Germline CDR1 and CDR2: MGHRA and YSYEKL. The DNA of the CDR3 is TGCGCCAGCAGCATTTACAGGGGCCCATCTGGCTACACCTTC. This gives the protein CASSIYRGPSGYTF.

The chain carries TRBV7-9 and TRBJ1-1; 9 bases fit TRBD1. CDR1 SEHNR and CDR2 FQNEAQ come from the germline V gene (reference sequence). The CDR3 consists of 13 residues. V trimming: 2 bases; J trimming: 10 bases; junction bases outside the gene matches: 5. The chain's CDR3 is CASSLRDRDLAFF. The CDR3, as DNA: TGTGCCAGCAGCTTACGGGACAGGGACTTAGCTTTCTTT.

The J gene is TRBJ1-1, the V gene TRBV2, with 7 bases matching TRBD1. This CDR3 contains 13 residues. CDR1 is SNHLY, CDR2 FYNNEI, per germline. The junction had 7 bases not matched to a gene; V was cut back by 8 bases and J by 4 bases. CDR3 sequence: CASGDSGGTEAFF. The CDR3 DNA is TGTGCCAGCGGCGATTCAGGGGGCACTGAAGCTTTCTTT.

A few counts support this clone. As DNA, the CDR3 is TGCGCCAGCAGCCAAGACTTGGACAGGGCGTATCGGAGTCATGGCTACACCTTC. As protein: CASSQDLDRAYRSHGYTF. The gene calls are TRBV4-3 and TRBJ1-2; TRBD1 agrees at 8 bases. With 0 bases clipped from V and 6 bases from J, the junction kept 15 bases outside the gene matches. The CDR3 spans 18 residues. CDR1 and CDR2 from the germline V gene are LGHNA and YSLEER.

This rearrangement joins TRBV2 to TRBJ1-2; D is undetermined. Trimming left V 11 bases short and J 2 bases short, with 15 bases between. Germline V CDR1 and CDR2: SNHLY, FYNNEI. The CDR3 loop spans 13 amino acids. The CDR3 sequence: CAGCADGNYGYTF. The CDR3 bases are TGTGCCGGGTGCGCGGATGGCAACTATGGCTACACCTTC.

The rearrangement links TRBV5-4 to TRBJ2-3; 11 nucleotides align to TRBD2. Germline assignment: CDR1 SGHNT and CDR2 YYREEE (reference sequence). Unmatched junction bases numbered 5, after V lost 1 base and J lost 4 bases. The CDR3 contains 16 residues. CDR3 in amino acids: CASSLKLAGAADTQYF. CDR3 nucleotides: TGTGCCAGCAGCTTGAAACTAGCGGGGGCTGCAGATACGCAGTATTTT.

The chain links TRBV5-1 to TRBJ1-6; unclear D gene. Germline CDR1 is SGHRS and CDR2 is YFSETQ. Trimming shortened V by 0 bases and J by 8 bases, and 9 bases separated the two germline ends. The CDR3 consists of 14 residues. As DNA, the CDR3 is TGCGCCAGCAGCTTGGGGCAGGACTATTCACCCCTCCACTTT. This gives the protein CASSLGQDYSPLHF.

A single count supports this clone. The chain employs TRBV5-6 and TRBJ2-5; TRBD1 aligns across 9 bases. The end of the DNA is better explained by TRBJ2-7, so the J call may be wrong. Germline CDR1 SGHDT, CDR2 YYEEEE. The CDR3 extends over 16 amino acids. The CDR3 is CASSTPTGGKTYEQYF. The CDR3 nucleotides are TGTGCCAGCAGCACCCCGACAGGGGGAAAGACCTACGAGCAGTACTTC.

This chain connects TRBV10-1 to TRBJ1-5; 7 bases agree with TRBD1. From germline, CDR1 is WNHNN and CDR2 SYGVQD (reference sequence). V was clipped by 11 bases and J by 7 bases; unmatched bases: 14. The CDR3 runs to 14 residues. The DNA for the CDR3 is TGCGCCGGAACTTGGGACAGCCCTCGGCAGCCCCAGCATTTT. Translated, it gives CAGTWDSPRQPQHF.

The chain is built from TRBV5-6 and TRBJ2-1; D is ambiguous. Germline assignment: CDR1 SGHDT and CDR2 YYEEEE. The CDR3 length is 15 residues. Trimming took off 4 bases at V and 7 bases at J, with 18 bases between the two ends. CDR3: CASSDKSWFSNEQFF. In DNA, the CDR3 is TGTGCCAGCAGCGATAAAAGCTGGTTTTCGAATGAGCAGTTCTTC.

V is TRBV7-8 and J is TRBJ1-6, with 9 bases fitting TRBD1. After removal of 0 bases from V and 5 bases from J, the junction contained 5 bases not matched to a gene. The CDR3 is 17 residues long. Germline V gene lookup returns CDR1 SGHVS and CDR2 FQNEAQ. CDR3 region: CASSLAHGTGNNSPLHF. DNA of the CDR3: TGTGCCAGCAGCTTAGCGCACGGGACAGGGAATAATTCACCCCTCCACTTT. Complete variable domain (other parts from reference TRBV7-8 and TRBJ1-6): GAGVSQSPRYKVAKRGQDVALRCDPISGHVSLFWYQQALGQGPEFLTYFQNEAQLDKSGLPSDRFFAERPEGSVSTLKIQRTQQEDSAVYLCASSLAHGTGNNSPLHFGNGTRLTVT.

J is TRBJ2-7 and V is TRBV19, with a possible D match to TRBD2 (6 bases). V was clipped by 4 bases and J by 4 bases, with 11 bases between them. The CDR3 is 13 amino acids. CDR1 LNHDA and CDR2 SQIVND come from the germline V gene (reference sequence). Here the CDR3 reads CASSRGGAYEQYF. The CDR3 nucleotides read TGTGCCAGTAGTAGAGGAGGGGCTTACGAGCAGTACTTC.

The chain is built from TRBV11-3 and TRBJ2-1, with D possibly being TRBD2 (6 bases). Trimming took 3 bases from V and 8 from J, leaving 11 bases between them. The germline CDR1 and CDR2 sequences are SGHNT and YENEEA. The CDR3 runs 13 residues. The CDR3 DNA sequence: TGTGCCAGCAGCTTTGTGGGAGGCGATGAGCAGTTCTTC. Translation: CASSFVGGDEQFF.

The rearrangement links TRBV4-1 to TRBJ2-7, with TRBD1 identical over 9 bases. V lost 4 bases to trimming and J lost 3 bases; unmatched junction nucleotides: 1. In germline, CDR1 is MGHRA, CDR2 YSYEKL. The CDR3 has 13 amino acids. The CDR3 region is CASSRTGDYEQYF. The CDR3 coding sequence is TGCGCCAGCAGCCGGACAGGGGACTACGAGCAGTACTTC.

The V and J genes are TRBV6-5 and TRBJ1-2; 8 nucleotides match TRBD1. The J segment lost 4 bases and the V segment lost 6 bases, leaving 10 bases of the junction unmatched. The CDR3 is 15 residues long. Germline V CDR1 and CDR2: MNHEY, SVGAGI. CDR3 coding DNA: TGTGCCAGCAGGGTTATGGACAGGGATATCTATGGCTACACCTTC. Encoded protein: CASRVMDRDIYGYTF.

A few counts support this clone. The CDR3 DNA reads as TGCGCCAGCAGCCGGGGGGGCGGGAGGAACACTGAAGCTTTCTTT. It specifies CASSRGGGRNTEAFF. The chain carries TRBV4-3 and TRBJ1-1, with D possibly matching TRBD1 (6 bases). The CDR3 is 15 residues long. The germline gives CDR1 LGHNA, CDR2 YSLEER. V was clipped by 4 bases and J by 1 base, with 13 bases between them.

This sequence joins TRBV6-5 and TRBJ1-4, with D possibly TRBD1 on 6 matching bases. The CDR3 totals 13 residues. Germline V lookup: CDR1 MNHEY, CDR2 SVGAGI. V lost 6 bases, J lost 7 bases, and 12 bases lay in between. The CDR3 loop reads CASSQGWSEKLFF. The CDR3 DNA reads TGTGCCAGCAGCCAGGGGTGGAGTGAAAAACTGTTTTTT.